The following is a T cell receptor (beta chain) sequence with its context. The CDR3 spans 14 residues. The data belong to a study of shared clonotypes between healthy human individuals. Deep level was the assay's run setting. Around 300 ng DNA, some 30,000 T cell genomes, went into unsorted PBMC replicate PCRs. Sequenced by immunoSEQ multiplex PCR; TCRdb stores in-frame clones only, minus some. Here the sample spans 450,000 to 500,000 clones, less than 80% being singletons. Healthy HIV-negative adults with no recent acute infections or vaccinations were recruited as donors. Material for sequencing was PBMCs. The chain recombines TRBV21-1 with TRBJ2-2. TRBV21-1 is a listed pseudogene. The receptor's source is a woman aged 40 to 49 in good health. Some clones in this sample may be carry-over from other donors' samples. The DNA for the CDR3 is TGTGCCAGTAGCAAAATTTCGCCATCGTGGGAGCTGTTTTTT. The encoded protein is CASSKISPSWELFF.